These 20 T cell receptor beta chains were all obtained from the same sample, sequenced in a study of T cell responses to AZD1222 COVID-19 vaccine. Method: immunoSEQ multiplex PCR; TCRdb's copy keeps in-frame clones and lacks some. The table shows under 100,000 clones, with more than 90% occurring only once. Source: peripheral blood, taken on day 0 of AZD1222 vaccination. The receptors were sampled from an adult in good health.

This clone was observed a few times. This sequence joins TRBV3-1 (or the pseudogene TRBV3-2) and TRBJ2-2; TRBD2 might be the D (7 bases). Germline V gene data show CDR1 as LGHDT and CDR2 as YNNKEL (reference sequence). This CDR3 has 14 residues. Trimming removed 7 bases from V and 7 bases from J, with 16 bases in between. The CDR3 DNA is TGTGCCAGCAACAAACGGGGGGCCTACGGGGAGCTGTTTTTT. Amino acids: CASNKRGAYGELFF.

CDR3 protein: CASSYWGQGAQTQYF. CDR3 DNA: TGTGCCAGCAGTTACTGGGGACAGGGGGCGCAGACCCAGTACTTC. The V and J genes are TRBV6-2 or TRBV6-3 and TRBJ2-5; 12 nucleotides agree with TRBD1. With V trimmed by 1 base and J by 6 bases, 3 bases remained unmatched. CDR3 length equals 15 residues. Germline CDR1 and CDR2: MNHEY and SVGEGT.

The CDR3 coding sequence is TGTGCCAGTAGTAGGACAGGCGATAGTGGCTACACCTTC. It translates to CASSRTGDSGYTF. The V and J genes are TRBV19 and TRBJ1-2, with 7 bases identical to TRBD1. CDR1 is LNHDA, CDR2 SQIVND, per germline (reference sequence). Unmatched junction bases numbered 6, after V lost 4 bases and J lost 7 bases. The CDR3 covers 13 residues.

The table lists this clone with a few counts. The chain employs TRBV11-2 and TRBJ2-7; tentatively, D is TRBD1 (5 bases). Trimming stripped 9 bases from V and 0 bases from J, with 9 bases between. The CDR3 sequence is 12 residues long. Germline CDR1 is SGHAT and CDR2 is FQNNGV. This chain's CDR3 is CASKGRSYEQYF. The CDR3 coding sequence is TGTGCCAGTAAGGGGCGCTCCTACGAGCAGTACTTC. Variable domain in full (rest from reference TRBV11-2 and TRBJ2-7): EAGVAQSPRYKIIEKRQSVAFWCNPISGHATLYWYQQILGQGPKLLIQFQNNGVVDDSQLPKDRFSAERLKGVDSTLKIQPAKLEDSAVYLCASKGRSYEQYFGPGTRLTVT.

The chain uses TRBV7-2 and TRBJ1-2; tentative D call: TRBD1 (6 bases). V lost 2 bases and J 4 bases, leaving 14 bases between the germline ends. This CDR3 comprises 15 residues. The V gene's germline CDR1 is SGHTA and CDR2 FQGNSA. CDR3 DNA sequence: TGTGCCAGCAGCTTAAATGCAGGGACATTCTATGGCTACACCTTC. This gives the protein CASSLNAGTFYGYTF.

The chain combines TRBV12-3 or TRBV12-4 with TRBJ2-7; D uncertain. Between the trimmed V and J ends, which lost 3 bases and 6 bases, there was a span of 12 bases. The CDR3 has 13 residues. CDR3 loop: CASSLELRREQYF. CDR3 nucleotides: TGTGCCAGCAGTTTGGAGCTGAGGCGCGAGCAGTACTTC.

V usage is TRBV11-2 and J usage is TRBJ1-3, with 12 positions matching TRBD1. Per the germline V gene, CDR1 is SGHAT and CDR2 is FQNNGV. The CDR3 extends over 15 amino acids. J was trimmed by 3 bases and V by 5 bases; bases with no gene match: 2. CDR3 sequence reads: CASSRDRGHGNTIYF. CDR3 in DNA: TGTGCCAGCAGCCGGGACAGGGGGCATGGAAACACCATATATTTT.

Note on this clone: The same CDR3 also results from other DNA sequences found in this sample. The gene calls are TRBV2 and TRBJ2-2; D is unresolved. Trimming left V 6 bases short and J 2 bases short, with 10 bases between. This CDR3 spans 14 amino acids. Germline CDR1 SNHLY, CDR2 FYNNEI. CDR3 amino acids: CASRGDSNTGELFF. As DNA, the CDR3 is TGTGCCAGCAGAGGAGATTCAAACACCGGGGAGCTGTTTTTT.

V gene TRBV10-3 combines with J gene TRBJ1-4, with a weak D call TRBD1 (6 bases). The CDR3 contains 14 residues. V was trimmed by 5 bases and J by 4 bases, leaving 11 bases between them. Germline V gene sequence: CDR1 ENHRY, CDR2 SYGVKD. The CDR3 DNA is TGTGCCATCAGTCAGGACAGCTTTAATGAAAAACTGTTTTTT. This sequence encodes CAISQDSFNEKLFF.

In this sample, this clone turned up a few times. CDR3 protein: CATSAGTEGEKLFF. DNA for the CDR3: TGTGCCACCAGTGCCGGGACAGAGGGAGAAAAACTGTTTTTT. This sequence joins TRBV24-1 and TRBJ1-4; 7 nucleotides agree with TRBD1. The CDR3 contains 14 residues. Trimming took 5 bases from V and 8 from J; bases not matched to a gene: 7. Germline-derived CDR1 and CDR2 are KGHDR and SFDVKD.

The CDR3 region has the DNA TGCGCCAGCAGCCAAGATCGGCAGGGCAACCTCCACTTT. It codes for CASSQDRQGNLHF. The chain links TRBV4-1 to TRBJ1-6; TRBD1 is a possible D gene (5 bases). The V end was cut by 0 bases, the J end by 15 bases, with 12 bases between. The V gene's germline CDR1 is MGHRA and CDR2 YSYEKL. The CDR3 length is 13 residues.

This chain joins TRBV5-1 and TRBJ1-4; no definite D call. The CDR3 has 14 residues. V was shortened by 1 base and J by 4 bases, with 8 bases between the two germline ends. Germline assignment: CDR1 SGHRS and CDR2 YFSETQ. In DNA form, the CDR3 reads TGCGCCAGCAGCTTGTCTCACCTTAATGAAAAACTGTTTTTT. Encoded protein: CASSLSHLNEKLFF.

The chain uses TRBV7-2 and TRBJ2-3; no reliable D call. Trimming cost V 0 bases and J 2 bases, with 12 bases left between them. This CDR3 region has 16 residues. Germline V lookup: CDR1 SGHTA, CDR2 FQGNSA. The CDR3 DNA reads as TGTGCCAGCAGCTTAGCGAGCCCCACCTCCACAGATACGCAGTATTTT. It yields the protein CASSLASPTSTDTQYF.

This chain connects TRBV13 to TRBJ1-3; D perhaps matches TRBD1 (6 bases). Trimming removed 3 bases at V and 2 bases at J, with 11 bases between. Germline CDR1 reads PRHDT; CDR2 reads FYEKMQ (reference sequence). This CDR3 has 15 residues. In nucleotides, the CDR3 is TGTGCCAGCAGCTTGTGGGGGGCGGCTGGAAACACCATATATTTT. It encodes CASSLWGAAGNTIYF.

The CDR3 is CASSQERAANEQFF. The CDR3 coding sequence is TGCGCCAGCAGCCAAGAACGAGCCGCTAATGAGCAGTTCTTC. V gene TRBV4-3 combines with J gene TRBJ2-1; D is unclear. Germline values: CDR1 LGHNA, CDR2 YSLEER. The CDR3 consists of 14 residues. V was pared by 0 bases and J by 7 bases, with 10 bases between.

J is TRBJ2-7 and V is TRBV11-2; D is uncertain. Germline values: CDR1 SGHAT, CDR2 FQNNGV. V shed 5 bases and J shed 3 bases, with 8 bases lying between them. This CDR3 is 12 amino acids long. The CDR3: CASSHGGYEQYF. The CDR3 DNA is TGTGCCAGCAGCCACGGCGGCTACGAGCAGTACTTC.

This chain connects TRBV19 to TRBJ1-2; D may be TRBD1 (6 bases). V gave up 6 bases and J gave up 0 bases, with 11 bases separating them. The CDR3 runs to 14 residues. CDR1 is LNHDA, CDR2 SQIVND, per germline (reference sequence). CDR3 in DNA: TGTGCCAGTAGAGCAGGGGTGGCTAACTATGGCTACACCTTC. Residues: CASRAGVANYGYTF.

The chain uses TRBV24-1 and TRBJ2-7; possibly TRBD1 for D (6 bases). The germline V and J ends were trimmed by 5 bases and 6 bases, with 16 bases remaining between them. CDR3 length: 14 amino acids. Germline lookup yields CDR1 KGHDR and CDR2 SFDVKD. CDR3 residues: CATSVEQGGGEQYF. CDR3 DNA: TGTGCCACCAGTGTTGAACAGGGTGGTGGCGAGCAGTACTTC.

The chain uses TRBV6-5 and TRBJ1-1, with D unclear. V was cut by 5 bases and J by 8 bases, with 9 bases left in between. Germline V lookup: CDR1 MNHEY, CDR2 SVGAGI. The CDR3 loop spans 11 amino acids. Written as DNA, the CDR3 is TGTGCCAGCAGTCGACTGGAGGAAGCTTTCTTT. Protein sequence: CASSRLEEAFF.

V gene TRBV3-1 (or the pseudogene TRBV3-2) combines with J gene TRBJ2-1, with TRBD1 as a possible D gene (5 bases). Germline lookup yields CDR1 LGHDT and CDR2 YNNKEL (reference sequence). Trimming removed 1 base at V and 8 bases at J, with 12 bases between. This CDR3 is 14 amino acids long. The CDR3 here is CASSQAVWGHEQFF. CDR3 sequence (DNA): TGTGCCAGCAGCCAAGCGGTCTGGGGCCATGAGCAGTTCTTC.